Below are 27 T cell receptor beta chains sequenced from a single sample in a study. TCRdb redid the calling of the 5' RACE reads with MiXCR, one entry per CDR3 protein. The sample gives 50,000 to 65,000 distinct CDR3 sequences, roughly 28% of which show up once; more than 3% is in the top ten. The material sequenced was tumor-infiltrating memory CD4+ T cells sorted from the breast tumor. Subset of the sample: memory CD4+ T cells, CD4+CD45RO+CD25-. Every receptor here comes from a female donor with breast cancer.

This chain uses TRBV7-3 with TRBJ2-3; the D gene could be TRBD1 or TRBD2 (6 bases each). Trimming cost V 6 bases and J 5 bases, with 21 bases left between them. The CDR3 has 16 amino acids. Germline V gene data show CDR1 as SGHTA and CDR2 as FQGTGA. The CDR3 nucleotides are TGTGCCAGCAGTTTCGGAGGGGGGCAGGGTGGAGATACGCAGTATTTT. Its protein is CASSFGGGQGGDTQYF.

V gene TRBV28 combines with J gene TRBJ1-4; TRBD1 is a possible D gene (5 bases). The length of the CDR3 is 16 residues. Germline V CDR1 and CDR2: MDHEN, SYDVKM. Between the trimmed V and J ends, which lost 6 bases and 0 bases, there was a span of 14 bases. The CDR3 loop is CASRPGAFATNEKLFF. The CDR3 region has the DNA TGTGCCAGCAGGCCCGGGGCCTTTGCAACTAATGAAAAACTGTTTTTT.

V and J are TRBV7-9 and TRBJ1-2; TRBD1 matches 9 bases. After removal of 7 bases from V and 5 bases from J, the junction contained 8 bases not matched to a gene. The CDR3 covers 14 residues. CDR1 and CDR2 (germline): SEHNR, FQNEAQ (reference sequence). CDR3 bases: TGTGCCAGCACCCGGGACAGGGTACGGTATGGCTACACCTTC. It yields the protein CASTRDRVRYGYTF. Variable domain in full (rest from reference TRBV7-9 and TRBJ1-2): DTGVSQNPRHKITKRGQNVTFRCDPISEHNRLYWYRQTLGQGPEFLTYFQNEAQLEKSRLLSDRFSAERPKGSFSTLEIQRTEQGDSAMYLCASTRDRVRYGYTFGSGTRLTVV.

The chain combines TRBV12-3 or TRBV12-4 with TRBJ1-5; 7 bases map to TRBD1. The length of the CDR3 is 18 residues. Trimming at V came to 2 bases and at J to 1 base, leaving 11 bases not matched to a gene. Here the CDR3 DNA reads TGTGCCAGCAGTTTACGACAGGGTACGTTGAGGAGCAATCAGCCCCAGCATTTT. This sequence encodes CASSLRQGTLRSNQPQHF.

V is TRBV5-1 and J is TRBJ2-6; 8 nucleotides agree with TRBD1. In germline, CDR1 is SGHRS, CDR2 YFSETQ. This CDR3 has 18 residues. V gave up 4 bases and J gave up 0 bases; unmatched junction bases: 9. CDR3 in amino acids: CASSKGQGGNSGANVLTF. CDR3 in DNA: TGCGCCAGCAGCAAAGGACAGGGTGGGAACTCTGGGGCCAACGTCCTGACTTTC.

This clonotype was observed a few times. V usage is TRBV20-1 and J usage is TRBJ2-5; D unclear. Trimming removed 4 bases at V and 4 bases at J, with 13 bases between. CDR3 length: 13 residues. Germline V gives CDR1 DFQATT, CDR2 SNEGSKA (reference sequence). CDR3 DNA: TGCAGTGCTATAGTAGGCGTGGTAGAGACCCAGTACTTC. This gives the protein CSAIVGVVETQYF.

On this clonotype itself: Possible read error: a much larger clone is one base away. Since no conserved phenylalanine or tryptophan closes the CDR3, a read error is the likely cause. The gene calls are TRBV12-3 or TRBV12-4 and TRBJ1-1; 9 positions match TRBD1. The J segment lost 7 bases and the V segment lost 1 base, leaving 4 bases of the junction unmatched. This CDR3 has 14 amino acids. The CDR3: CASSLVGQGIEAFS. The CDR3 nucleotides are TGTGCCAGCAGTTTAGTGGGACAGGGAATTGAAGCTTTCTCT.

The chain has TRBV24-1 and TRBJ2-1; tentatively, D is TRBD1 (5 bases). Per germline, CDR1 KGHDR and CDR2 SFDVKD. Trimming took off 3 bases at V and 12 bases at J, with 17 bases between the two ends. The CDR3 has 14 amino acids. As DNA, the CDR3 is TGTGCCACCAGTGATCCTTCTCGGACATTCGGGCAGTTCTTC. Encoded protein: CATSDPSRTFGQFF.

The rearrangement uses TRBV27 and TRBJ1-6; tentatively, D is TRBD1 (6 bases). Trimming removed 6 bases at V and 9 bases at J, with 12 bases between. Germline V gene data show CDR1 as MNHEY and CDR2 as SMNVEV (reference sequence). CDR3 length: 13 residues. DNA for the CDR3: TGTGCCAGCAGGCTTAACAGGGCTTCACCCCTCCACTTT. It encodes CASRLNRASPLHF.

V and J are TRBV6-6 and TRBJ1-5; D is unclear. CDR1 is MNHNY, CDR2 SVGAGI, per germline (reference sequence). V was pared by 3 bases and J by 1 base, with 13 bases between. The CDR3 has 16 residues. The CDR3 DNA reads as TGTGCCAGCAGTTATTTCCCGGATCAAAGCAATCAGCCCCAGCATTTT. It translates to CASSYFPDQSNQPQHF.

The table lists this clonotype with a few counts. The chain links TRBV6-5 to TRBJ1-2; no clear D. Trimming pared 6 bases from V and 6 bases from J, leaving 11 bases between. Germline assignment: CDR1 MNHEY and CDR2 SVGAGI. The CDR3 has 12 residues. The chain's CDR3 is CASRREGHGYTF. Written as DNA, the CDR3 is TGTGCCAGCAGGAGAGAGGGCCATGGCTACACCTTC.

V usage is TRBV7-2 and J usage is TRBJ2-7, with TRBD1 identical over 8 bases. Germline V gives CDR1 SGHTA, CDR2 FQGNSA. This CDR3 spans 15 amino acids. Germline trimming cut 5 bases from V and 5 bases from J; bases unmatched to any gene: 11. This CDR3 reads CASSLRTGNRDEQYF. CDR3 sequence (DNA): TGTGCCAGCAGCCTAAGGACAGGGAACCGGGACGAGCAGTACTTC.

This CDR3 is CASSLSGIEAFF. CDR3 DNA sequence: TGCGCCAGCAGCTTGTCGGGCATTGAAGCTTTCTTT. This chain connects TRBV5-1 to TRBJ1-1; unclear D gene. The V end lost 1 base, the J end lost 7 bases, and 8 bases lay between the germline ends. The germline V gene has CDR1 SGHRS and CDR2 YFSETQ. The CDR3 has 12 residues. Looking up the rest from reference TRBV5-1 and TRBJ1-1 gives the full variable domain: KAGVTQTPRYLIKTRGQQVTLSCSPISGHRSVSWYQQTPGQGLQFLFEYFSETQRNKGNFPGRFSGRQFSNSRSEMNVSTLELGDSALYLCASSLSGIEAFFGQGTRLTVV.

This clonotype was seen only a few times. The V and J genes are TRBV11-2 and TRBJ2-1; D remains ambiguous. Per the germline V gene, CDR1 is SGHAT and CDR2 is FQNNGV. This CDR3 is 15 amino acids long. V lost 1 base and J lost 9, with 16 bases in between. The CDR3 nucleotides are TGTGCCAGCAGCTTAGTTCCTCAGGCGCTTGGTGAGCAGTTCTTC. Its protein product is CASSLVPQALGEQFF.

V gene TRBV9 combines with J gene TRBJ2-1; 9 nucleotides match TRBD1. J lost 5 bases, V lost 2 bases, and 5 bases had no gene match. The CDR3 loop spans 15 amino acids. The V gene's germline CDR1 is SGDLS and CDR2 YYNGEE. The CDR3 region has the DNA TGTGCCAGCAGCGTCCTGGACAGGGGAAACAATGAGCAGTTCTTC. Translation gives CASSVLDRGNNEQFF.

The gene calls are TRBV7-2 and TRBJ2-1, with 11 nucleotides matching TRBD2. Germline V gene lookup returns CDR1 SGHTA and CDR2 FQGNSA. V lost 3 bases, J lost 1 base, and 5 bases stayed unmatched. This CDR3 is built from 17 residues. This CDR3 reads CASSLVAGGPSYNEQFF. The DNA of the CDR3 is TGTGCCAGCAGCTTGGTAGCGGGAGGGCCTTCCTACAATGAGCAGTTCTTC.

This sequence joins TRBV20-1 and TRBJ2-7, with D perhaps matching TRBD2 (6 bases). Looked up from germline, CDR1 is DFQATT and CDR2 is SNEGSKA (reference sequence). CDR3 length: 14 amino acids. V shed 4 bases and J shed 3 bases, with 16 bases lying between them. The DNA for the CDR3 is TGCAGTGCTACCGGACGGGACTTTCACTACGAGCAGTACTTC. The encoded protein is CSATGRDFHYEQYF.

This clonotype was counted between two and nine times. The rearrangement joins TRBV7-3 to TRBJ2-7; D is perhaps TRBD2 (6 bases). V was trimmed by 5 bases and J by 6 bases, leaving 14 bases between them. The CDR3 is 13 amino acids. Germline V gives CDR1 SGHTA, CDR2 FQGTGA. The CDR3 loop is CASSAGLGGEQYF. CDR3 sequence (DNA): TGTGCCAGCAGCGCTGGTTTGGGGGGCGAGCAGTACTTC.

There are a few counts of this clonotype. This chain uses TRBV11-3 with TRBJ2-2; D call uncertain. Between the trimmed V and J ends, which lost 6 bases and 5 bases, there was a span of 4 bases. CDR1 is SGHNT and CDR2 is YENEEA in the germline V gene. The CDR3 is made up of 11 amino acids. The CDR3 loop reads CASRGTGELFF. The CDR3 DNA is TGTGCCAGCAGAGGAACCGGGGAGCTGTTTTTT.

This clonotype showed up just a few times. V usage is TRBV5-1 and J usage is TRBJ2-2; a possible D gene is TRBD2 (6 bases). Germline V lookup: CDR1 SGHRS, CDR2 YFSETQ. The CDR3 spans 16 residues. V lost 1 base to trimming and J lost 3 bases, with 13 bases between them. The CDR3 protein is CASSLSIGRDTGELFF. The CDR3, as DNA: TGCGCCAGCAGCTTGTCGATCGGGAGAGACACCGGGGAGCTGTTTTTT.

The gene calls are TRBV28 and TRBJ2-2, with a weak D call TRBD1 (5 bases). The CDR3 loop spans 16 amino acids. The ends were cut back, 5 bases at V and 5 bases at J, with 18 bases in the middle. CDR1 and CDR2 from the germline V gene are MDHEN and SYDVKM. CDR3 sequence reads: CASSPPFRVRTGELFF. Written as DNA, the CDR3 is TGTGCCAGCAGTCCCCCTTTCAGGGTACGAACCGGGGAGCTGTTTTTT.

The table lists this clonotype with a few counts. The chain couples TRBV5-1 to TRBJ2-1, with TRBD2 matching over 14 bases. V shed 0 bases, J shed 5 bases, and the junction held 10 bases outside the gene matches. The CDR3 contains 19 residues. Per the germline V gene, CDR1 is SGHRS and CDR2 is YFSETQ. CDR3 nucleotides: TGCGCCAGCAGCTTGGCCCCGACCGGGACTAGCGGGAGCGACAATGAGCAGTTCTTC. It codes for CASSLAPTGTSGSDNEQFF.

This rearrangement joins TRBV2 to TRBJ1-1, with D possibly being TRBD1 (5 bases). Trimming stripped 4 bases from V and 6 bases from J, with 9 bases between. Germline CDR1 reads SNHLY; CDR2 reads FYNNEI. The CDR3 spans 12 residues. For the CDR3, the DNA is TGTGCCAGCAGTGGGGACGGCTCTGAAGCTTTCTTT. It encodes CASSGDGSEAFF.

This clonotype was detected many times. This chain connects TRBV6-6 to TRBJ2-2; 8 bases line up with TRBD2. The CDR3 totals 16 residues. The V gene's germline CDR1 is MNHNY and CDR2 SVGAGI (reference sequence). The V and J ends lost 0 bases and 5 bases, in that order; junction bases with no gene match: 5. CDR3 residues: CASSYSIGGRTGELFF. For the CDR3, the DNA is TGTGCCAGCAGTTACTCGATTGGCGGGAGGACCGGGGAGCTGTTTTTT.

For this clonotype: An end of the junction differs from the germline gene, which may be a read error. The J gene is TRBJ2-5, the V gene TRBV7-7, with 8 bases identical to TRBD2. CDR1 SSHAT and CDR2 FNYEAQ come from the germline V gene (reference sequence). This CDR3 has 15 amino acids. The CDR3 is CASSLSGTSLETQYF. The CDR3 DNA follows: TGTGCTAGCAGCTTGTCCGGGACTAGTCTGGAGACCCAGTACTTC.

The rearrangement links TRBV4-3 to TRBJ1-1; D is unresolved. The CDR3 has 15 amino acids. V gave up 1 base and J gave up 1 base, with 10 bases separating them. Per the germline V gene, CDR1 is LGHNA and CDR2 is YSLEER. CDR3 sequence reads: CASSQGSSKNTEAFF. The CDR3 nucleotides are TGCGCCAGCAGCCAAGGTTCTTCAAAGAACACTGAAGCTTTCTTT.

The chain's CDR3 is CATAWGTDTQYF. CDR3 sequence (DNA): TGTGCCACCGCCTGGGGCACAGATACGCAGTATTTT. This chain connects TRBV6-6 to TRBJ2-3, with no clear D. The CDR3 has 12 residues. Germline CDR1 is MNHNY and CDR2 is SVGAGI (reference sequence). Trimming cost V 10 bases and J 1 base, with 9 bases left between them.